This T cell receptor beta chain was recorded in a study of vaccination and CD4 T cells after COVID-19 (dated by TCRdb to between 2021 and 2023). Study-wide context: The convalescent cohort comprised six males and four females, including two Hispanic individuals, seven Caucasians, two Asians and one multiracial person. Post-vaccine blood samples were taken a median of approximately 76 days after the second vaccine dose, with a range of about 13 to 241 days. Culture stimuli were overlapping spike peptide pools from SARS-CoV-2 and from the common cold coronaviruses HCoV-NL63, HCoV-OC43 and HCoV-229E. In more than eight COVID-19 convalescent patients and a few infection-naive healthy vaccine recipients, researchers compared the spike-specific CD4+ TCR repertoire from before mRNA vaccination with the repertoire from after. Memory CD4+ T cell crossreactivity between SARS-CoV-2 and common cold coronavirus spike proteins was assessed at the TCR clonotype level in an earlier paper using these donors. Post-COVID blood samples from convalescent patients were collected a median of around 110 days after diagnosis, with a range of roughly 30 to 170 days. Two doses of either the Pfizer-BioNTech BNT162b2 vaccine (n=8) or the Moderna mRNA-1273 vaccine (n=2) were administered to participants. In control cultures, a CEFX viral epitope pool was used as positive control, an HIV-1 Nef peptide pool was used as negative control, or no peptide was added.

The treatment or condition label for this specimen denotes: roughly ten-day PBMC culture with coronavirus spike peptide pools or control peptides (ViraFEST assay). CD4+ T cells from unexposed donors were collected before the COVID-19 pandemic (2011-2018). The ViraFEST assay was used in the study, in which antigen-specific T cells were expanded with peptide pools and expanded clonotypes were subsequently identified by TCR sequencing. Each well held fewer than 2.5 million PBMCs cultured with around 10 ug/ml peptide pools in IMDM containing approximately 5% human AB serum and roughly 9 IU/ml IL-2. On days 3 and 7, half of the culture medium was replaced with fresh IL-2-containing medium. After approximately eleven days of culture, CD4+ T cells were isolated by negative selection with the EasySep CD4+ T cell isolation kit. As cell numbers permitted, CD4+ T cells from unexposed donors were tested for reactivity to SARS-CoV-2 S and N and to four common cold coronavirus spike pools. Ficoll-Paque Plus gradient centrifugation was used to isolate PBMCs from whole blood, and the isolated PBMCs were then either used fresh or cryopreserved at -140C. In general, triplicate wells were set up for every culture condition. The leukapheresis product used for the unexposed donors was purchased from a commercial source.

On this clonotype itself: Its recognized antigen is unknown. Base qualities are not recorded, but no much larger clone differs from it by a single base.

What the authors observed across the whole study: In convalescent patients, a median approximately 86% of post-vaccine SARS-CoV-2-reactive clones were detected only after vaccination, suggesting vaccine-specific priming. The number of convalescent patients in the study was relatively small, and the study did not examine early timepoints following natural infection. Of the vaccine-specific clones found in convalescent patients, nearly all (304 of 307) were mono-reactive for SARS-CoV-2 spike instead of being cross-reactive with common cold coronaviruses. The median number of SARS-CoV-2-reactive clonotypes rose from around 21 after infection to some 37 after vaccination, but the change was not significant.

V drops 2 bases and J drops 0 bases, leaving 8 bases in between. CDR1 and CDR2, looked up from the germline V gene, are MNHNS and SASEGT. From cysteine to phenylalanine, the CDR3 is 15 amino acids long. The DNA shown is the 45-base CDR3, in frame from base 1. The method behind the library was PCR. DNA from cultured CD4+ T cells was subjected to TCR sequencing with the Oncomine TCR Beta short-read assay at the Johns Hopkins FTIC core. Genomic DNA was extracted from the cultured CD4+ T cells with the QIAamp micro DNA kit. Oncomine TCR Beta libraries made from cultured CD4+ T cells were pooled using unique dual indexes and sequenced on an Illumina iSeq 100. Per the authors' processing: Non-productive sequences were filtered out, and CDR3s that did not start with C, did not end with F or W, or were shorter than 7 amino acids were discarded. Antigen-specific clonotypes were identified with the MANAFEST web application by comparing peptide-stimulated wells with reference and other culture wells. Positive clones required FDR below 0.05, an odds ratio above 5, and productive frequency above 0.1% in at least two of three replicate wells. A clonotype counted as cross-reactive if it showed significant expansion both in the SARS-CoV-2 spike wells and in at least one common cold coronavirus spike condition. Levenshtein distances (stringdist) and unrooted phylogenetic trees (ape) in R version 3.6.1 were used to assess CDR3 homology. TCRdb cleaned the public reads at Q25 with fastp, built clones with MiXCR and kept in-frame beta chains. Every CDR3 protein is listed once, alongside the most common genes and DNA of its rows. TCRdb's processing, not the study's, gives the V and J calls here. A total of about 5,600 distinct CDR3 sequences appear in this sample, 44% of them only once. The ten largest account for around 30% of the sample.

This clonotype originated in a human donor in good health. The sequenced sample was CD4+ T cells from blood, cultured in vitro. The sequence links TRBV6-1 to TRBJ2-1, with the D gene not clear enough to name. The CDR3 amino acid sequence is: CASSETRSSYNEQFF. The sequence in DNA is TGTGCCAGCAGTGAAACCCGGAGCTCCTACAATGAGCAGTTCTTC.